This T cell receptor (beta chain) was captured by sequencing in a study of cytomegalovirus exposure and HLA in healthy donors. Study in general: Of around 400 genotyped donors, more than 75% grouped in the Caucasian-associated ancestry cluster.

Germline V gene lookup returns CDR1 SGHTA and CDR2 FQGNSA. V dropped 0 bases and J dropped 5 bases, with 11 bases sitting between them. The CDR3 is 15 amino acids. This PCR relied on a set of 60 Vbeta primers and 13 Jbeta primers. TCRdb's table, derived via immunoSEQ multiplex PCR, lists solely in-frame clones and lacks some. The sample yields around 150,000 clones, approximately 90% seen once. This clone was detected once. Antigen unknown. General study points: Earlier results showed most TCR beta V segments being productive about 87% or about 30% of the time. Reports described diagnosis of cytomegalovirus status by the classifier as highly specific and sensitive. Later analysis reportedly placed an Asian-associated ancestry cluster below the approximately 730-donor mean in N-insertions.

Sequencing used PBMCs. The TCR originated in a woman in her twenties or thirties in good health and CMV-seronegative. J is TRBJ2-1 and V is TRBV7-2; tentative D call: TRBD1 (6 bases). This CDR3 is CASSLASQGHNEQFF. The CDR3, as DNA: TGTGCCAGCAGCTTAGCCTCCCAGGGGCACAATGAGCAGTTCTTC.